This T cell receptor (beta chain) was sequenced during a study of blood T cell repertoires in COVID-19. Generated by immunoSEQ multiplex PCR, the TCRdb table keeps only in-frame clones and is missing some. The sample holds approximately 290,000 clones, nearly 90% seen once. The sequencing input was PBMCs or T cells enriched from blood (not recorded which). This TCR came from a woman aged 18-29 years with acute COVID-19.

The CDR3 spells CASSSIDRPGEKLFF. The CDR3 DNA follows: TGTGCCAGCAGCTCCATCGACAGGCCGGGGGAAAAACTGTTTTTT. The genes are TRBV7-9 and TRBJ1-4, with a possible D match to TRBD1 (6 bases). CDR1 and CDR2 (germline): SEHNR, FQNEAQ (reference sequence). V was pared by 4 bases and J by 8 bases, with 17 bases between. The CDR3 is 15 residues long.